The 15 T cell receptor beta chains below were found in one sample sequenced in a study of a mutant IDH1 vaccine in newly diagnosed glioma. Here immunoSEQ multiplex PCR was the method, and the copy in TCRdb shows in-frame clones only, minus some. The table records about 42,000 clones, over 75% of them present only once. Their antigens are not known. The time point here: week 5, during vaccination. Each vaccine dose was 300 ug of mutant IDH1 20-mer peptide, with topical imiquimod. Specimen: PBMCs, collected from a glioma patient whose treatment included an IDH1 peptide vaccine. Source of these receptors: a man between 35 and 55 years old with glioma.

This clone appeared a few times. The chain is built from TRBV27 and TRBJ2-7; unclear D gene. This CDR3 region has 15 residues. Germline V gene sequence: CDR1 MNHEY, CDR2 SMNVEV (reference sequence). V was shortened by 2 bases and J by 2 bases, with 13 bases between the two germline ends. For the CDR3, the DNA is TGTGCCAGCAGTTTAATGGAGACGGCGACCTACGAGCAGTACTTC. It yields the protein CASSLMETATYEQYF.

J is TRBJ1-3 and V is TRBV27, with D possibly TRBD1 on 6 matching bases. CDR3 length: 16 residues. V was shortened by 8 bases and J by 0 bases, with 17 bases between the two germline ends. In germline, CDR1 is MNHEY, CDR2 SMNVEV (reference sequence). The CDR3 here is CASGFIGGASGNTIYF. CDR3 in DNA: TGTGCCAGCGGCTTCATTGGGGGGGCCTCTGGAAACACCATATATTTT.

The chain combines TRBV20-1 with TRBJ2-7; D ambiguous. This CDR3 has 10 residues. V shed 1 base and J shed 7 bases, with 5 bases lying between them. The germline CDR1 and CDR2 sequences are DFQATT and SNEGSKA (reference sequence). CDR3 bases: TGCAGTGCTAGAGGAAATGAGCAGTACTTC. Translating it yields CSARGNEQYF.

The chain combines TRBV19 with TRBJ2-7; no clear D. This CDR3 spans 14 amino acids. Germline V lookup: CDR1 LNHDA, CDR2 SQIVND (reference sequence). V lost 2 bases and J lost 0, with 8 bases in between. CDR3 sequence (DNA): TGTGCCAGTAGTATAAGCCCTAACTCCTACGAGCAGTACTTC. The encoded protein is CASSISPNSYEQYF.

In DNA form, the CDR3 reads TGCGCCAGCAGCTTGTCCATTCAACCAGATACGCAGTATTTT. Amino acids: CASSLSIQPDTQYF. The J gene is TRBJ2-3, the V gene TRBV5-1; no definite D call. The CDR3 is 14 residues long. The V end was cut by 1 base, the J end by 4 bases, with 10 bases between. Germline loops: CDR1 SGHRS, CDR2 YFSETQ.

The chain employs TRBV18 and TRBJ1-4; a possible D gene is TRBD1 (5 bases). The V gene's germline CDR1 is KGHSH and CDR2 LQKENI. The CDR3 totals 15 residues. The V and J ends lost 5 bases and 0 bases respectively, with 10 bases between them. The CDR3 DNA reads TGTGCCAGCTCAACAACCAGGGCAACTAATGAAAAACTGTTTTTT. Residues: CASSTTRATNEKLFF.

The chain recombines TRBV27 with TRBJ1-2; D possibly corresponds to TRBD1 (6 bases). The CDR3 has 13 residues. V was clipped by 0 bases and J by 4 bases, with 6 bases between them. CDR1 and CDR2 (germline): MNHEY, SMNVEV (reference sequence). For the CDR3, the DNA is TGTGCCAGCAGTTTATCGGGGGCCTATGGCTACACCTTC. Amino acid sequence: CASSLSGAYGYTF.

A remark on this clone: The junction does not match germline at one end; this may be a read error. V is TRBV7-7 and J is TRBJ2-2, with D perhaps matching TRBD2 (5 bases). From germline, CDR1 is SSHAT and CDR2 FNYEAQ (reference sequence). The CDR3 is 13 amino acids. CDR3: CASSLALAGELFF. The CDR3 DNA reads as TGTGCTAGCAGCTTAGCGTTGGCCGGGGAGCTGTTTTTT. The full variable domain, rest sourced from reference TRBV7-7 and TRBJ2-2, is GAGVSQSPRYKVTKRGQDVTLRCDPISSHATLYWYQQALGQGPEFLTYFNYEAQPDKSGLPSDRFSAERPEGSISTLTIQRTEQRDSAMYRCASSLALAGELFFGEGSRLTVL.

The chain combines TRBV7-3 with TRBJ1-1; D unresolved. The CDR3 sequence is 14 residues long. The germline V and J ends were trimmed by 2 bases and 5 bases, with 12 bases remaining between them. Germline V lookup: CDR1 SGHTA, CDR2 FQGTGA. The CDR3 DNA is TGTGCCAGCAGCTTAGGACGACTTGGTACTGAAGCTTTCTTT. It is translated as CASSLGRLGTEAFF.

V usage is TRBV27 and J usage is TRBJ2-3, with D possibly matching TRBD1 (6 bases). Trimming removed 6 bases from V and 7 bases from J, with 23 bases in between. Germline values: CDR1 MNHEY, CDR2 SMNVEV (reference sequence). This CDR3 is built from 16 residues. CDR3 DNA sequence: TGTGCCAGCAGCTACTCTCCGGGACAAGAAGCCTATACGCAGTATTTT. Translated, it gives CASSYSPGQEAYTQYF.

The chain uses TRBV29-1 and TRBJ2-7, with D perhaps matching TRBD1 (7 bases). CDR1 and CDR2 from the germline V gene are SQVTM and ANQGSEA. The length of the CDR3 is 17 residues. CDR3 in amino acids: CTNGGGFQKSGIYEQYF. CDR3 nucleotide sequence: TGCACAAACGGAGGGGGCTTTCAGAAGTCCGGAATTTACGAGCAGTACTTC.

This clone is a singleton in its sample. The V and J genes are TRBV5-4 and TRBJ1-3, with a weak D call TRBD1 (5 bases). The V gene's germline CDR1 is SGHNT and CDR2 YYREEE (reference sequence). There are 16 residues in the CDR3. Trimming removed 2 bases from V and 0 bases from J, with 12 bases in between. The CDR3 loop reads CASSFGARSSGNTIYF. CDR3 DNA: TGTGCCAGCAGCTTTGGGGCGAGAAGCTCTGGAAACACCATATATTTT.

The chain recombines TRBV9 with TRBJ2-5; TRBD2 matches 10 bases. The CDR3 has 18 amino acids. J lost 2 bases, V lost 0 bases, and 10 bases had no gene match. Germline values: CDR1 SGDLS, CDR2 YYNGEE. CDR3 region: CASSVATETSGSQETQYF. The CDR3 DNA is TGTGCCAGCAGCGTAGCAACCGAGACTAGCGGGTCACAAGAGACCCAGTACTTC.

The V and J genes are TRBV27 and TRBJ1-2; tentative D call: TRBD1 (6 bases). V dropped 6 bases and J dropped 2 bases, with 16 bases sitting between them. The germline CDR1 and CDR2 sequences are MNHEY and SMNVEV (reference sequence). This CDR3 contains 15 residues. CDR3 region: CASSHQAGANYGYTF. The CDR3 DNA follows: TGTGCCAGCAGCCACCAAGCGGGGGCCAACTATGGCTACACCTTC.

V is TRBV7-9 and J is TRBJ2-5, with 9 bases lining up with TRBD1. Germline CDR1 and CDR2: SEHNR and FQNEAQ (reference sequence). The J segment lost 6 bases and the V segment lost 5 bases, leaving 10 bases of the junction unmatched. The CDR3 covers 15 residues. Written as DNA, the CDR3 is TGTGCCAGCAGCGACCCAACCGGGACAGGGAAGACCCAGTACTTC. It codes for CASSDPTGTGKTQYF.